These 21 T cell receptor beta chains were all obtained from the same sample, sequenced in a study of spatial heterogeneity in lung cancer. Notes on the study in general: The number of expanded tumor alpha and beta chains correlated with mutation number.

Time point indicated: sample taken at primary tumor resection. TCRdb called the 5' RACE reads again in MiXCR, with one record for every CDR3 protein. The sample shows approximately 5,000 distinct CDR3 sequences, roughly 20% of them seen only once. For these TCRs, the target antigens are not known. This specimen consisted of lung tumor tissue, obtained at surgery. The receptors derive from a male donor with early-stage non-small cell lung cancer.

This clonotype is medium-sized within its sample. The chain's CDR3 is CSARDRRDEKLFF. CDR3 sequence (DNA): TGCAGTGCTAGGGACCGCCGGGATGAAAAACTGTTTTTT. The genes are TRBV20-1 and TRBJ1-4; D uncertain. V was clipped by 3 bases and J by 6 bases, with 11 bases between them. The V gene's germline CDR1 is DFQATT and CDR2 SNEGSKA (reference sequence). The length of the CDR3 is 13 residues.

The chain carries TRBV2 and TRBJ2-2; D is uncertain. Trimming removed 6 bases at V and 3 bases at J, with 8 bases between. CDR3 length: 13 residues. The germline V gene has CDR1 SNHLY and CDR2 FYNNEI. The CDR3 loop reads CASSPADTGELFF. As DNA, the CDR3 is TGTGCCAGCAGCCCGGCCGACACCGGGGAGCTGTTTTTT.

Judged by abundance, this clonotype is large (0.1 to 1%). V and J are TRBV6-6 and TRBJ1-6; the D is unclear. Trimming removed 2 bases from V and 6 bases from J, with 5 bases in between. The CDR3 consists of 13 residues. CDR1 and CDR2 from the germline V gene are MNHNY and SVGAGI (reference sequence). The CDR3 DNA reads as TGTGCCAGCAGTTACCTTGCTAATTCACCCCTCCACTTT. It specifies CASSYLANSPLHF.

V and J are TRBV4-3 and TRBJ2-3; D call uncertain. The germline CDR1 and CDR2 sequences are LGHNA and YSLEER. V was pared by 1 base and J by 2 bases, with 16 bases between. This CDR3 is built from 17 residues. Here the CDR3 reads CASSQGTTGLNTDTQYF. The CDR3 DNA is TGCGCCAGCAGCCAAGGAACGACGGGCTTAAACACAGATACGCAGTATTTT.

This chain links TRBV7-3 with TRBJ2-1; D possibly corresponds to TRBD2 (5 bases). Germline V gene sequence: CDR1 SGHTA, CDR2 FQGTGA. CDR3 length: 14 residues. The V and J ends lost 5 bases and 8 bases respectively, with 16 bases between them. The CDR3: CASSLGGRNYEQFF. The CDR3 nucleotides read TGTGCCAGCAGCCTAGGAGGCCGCAATTATGAGCAGTTCTTC.

This chain joins TRBV11-2 and TRBJ1-3; no clear D. This CDR3 comprises 13 residues. CDR1 and CDR2 from the germline V gene are SGHAT and FQNNGV. Trimming cost V 5 bases and J 2 bases, with 7 bases left between them. The CDR3 sequence: CASSRVPGNTIYF. The DNA for the CDR3 is TGTGCCAGCAGCCGGGTTCCTGGAAACACCATATATTTT.

The V call is TRBV20-1, the J call TRBJ2-3, with 9 bases identical to TRBD2. V shed 1 base, J shed 1 base, and the junction held 3 bases outside the gene matches. CDR3 length equals 15 residues. The germline V gene encodes CDR1 DFQATT and CDR2 SNEGSKA (reference sequence). The CDR3 nucleotides are TGCAGTGCTAGAGTAAAGCGGGGGGGCACAGATACGCAGTATTTT. Translating gives CSARVKRGGTDTQYF.

By sample share, this clonotype is medium-sized (0.01 to 0.1%). The chain employs TRBV5-1 and TRBJ2-7; 7 bases map to TRBD2. The trim removed 0 bases at V and 3 bases at J, leaving 6 bases unmatched. Per germline, CDR1 SGHRS and CDR2 YFSETQ. The CDR3 runs to 15 residues. CDR3 nucleotide sequence: TGCGCCAGCAGCTTGGACGCGGGAGCGTTCTACGAGCAGTACTTC. It is translated as CASSLDAGAFYEQYF.

This clonotype is labeled as medium-sized. The rearrangement uses TRBV7-2 and TRBJ2-1; D gene unclear. Trimming pared 5 bases from V and 6 bases from J, leaving 17 bases between. Germline V lookup: CDR1 SGHTA, CDR2 FQGNSA. CDR3 length: 15 residues. CDR3 bases: TGTGCCAGCAGCCGACCCCCCTCGATGGGCAATGAGCAGTTCTTC. This codes for CASSRPPSMGNEQFF.

V usage is TRBV10-1 and J usage is TRBJ2-2; 14 nucleotides line up with TRBD2. Germline V CDR1 and CDR2: WNHNN, SYGVQD (reference sequence). V lost 4 bases, J lost 2 bases, and 3 bases stayed unmatched. The CDR3 spans 17 residues. CDR3 loop: CASSGTSGRTNTGELFF. In DNA, the CDR3 is TGCGCCAGCAGTGGGACTAGCGGGAGGACCAACACCGGGGAGCTGTTTTTT.

By its share, this clonotype is medium-sized. The chain combines TRBV24-1 with TRBJ1-1; the D is unclear. The CDR3 covers 13 residues. From germline, CDR1 is KGHDR and CDR2 SFDVKD. V was clipped by 5 bases and J by 2 bases, with 8 bases between them. Here the CDR3 DNA reads TGTGCCACCAGTGCGACGGGAAACACTGAAGCTTTCTTT. It codes for CATSATGNTEAFF.

This clonotype has more than one count but fewer than ten. This sequence joins TRBV11-2 and TRBJ2-1, with 10 bases aligning to TRBD2. Per the germline V gene, CDR1 is SGHAT and CDR2 is FQNNGV. There are 15 residues in the CDR3. The J segment lost 8 bases and the V segment lost 5 bases, leaving 9 bases of the junction unmatched. The CDR3 DNA reads TGTGCCAGCAGCGCCGGGCTAGCGGGAGAGGATGAGCAGTTCTTC. The encoded protein is CASSAGLAGEDEQFF.

This clonotype qualifies as medium-sized. This chain connects TRBV12-3 or TRBV12-4 to TRBJ2-5; TRBD1 agrees at 10 bases. This CDR3 has 13 amino acids. Unmatched junction bases numbered 3, after V lost 6 bases and J lost 5 bases. The CDR3 DNA reads as TGTGCCAGCAGGACAGGGGGCGCGGAGACCCAGTACTTC. Translation gives CASRTGGAETQYF.

By share, this clonotype counts as medium-sized. The V call is TRBV20-1, the J call TRBJ2-5, with 7 bases identical to TRBD1. Germline assignment: CDR1 DFQATT and CDR2 SNEGSKA (reference sequence). This CDR3 region has 16 residues. The V gene end was trimmed by 2 bases and the J gene end by 2 bases; junction bases not matched to a gene: 11. The DNA of the CDR3 is TGCAGTGCTAGAACGACAGGGAACTATTTTCAAGAGACCCAGTACTTC. Its protein is CSARTTGNYFQETQYF.

This clonotype occurred many times. The V gene is TRBV2, the J gene TRBJ2-7; unclear D gene. CDR1 and CDR2 (germline): SNHLY, FYNNEI. The CDR3 consists of 10 residues. The V and J ends lost 6 bases and 5 bases respectively, with 5 bases between them. The CDR3 loop is CASRNNEQYF. DNA for the CDR3: TGTGCCAGCAGAAACAACGAGCAGTACTTC. Full variable domain (rest looked up from reference TRBV2 and TRBJ2-7): EPEVTQTPSHQVTQMGQEVILRCVPISNHLYFYWYRQILGQKVEFLVSFYNNEISEKSEIFDDQFSVERPDGSNFTLKIRSTKLEDSAMYFCASRNNEQYFGPGTRLTVT.

This clonotype showed up just once. The chain carries TRBV30 and TRBJ1-6; 7 bases are a match to TRBD1. CDR1 is GTSNPN and CDR2 is SVGIG in the germline V gene (reference sequence). V trimming: 0 bases; J trimming: 6 bases; junction bases outside the gene matches: 2. The CDR3 loop spans 14 amino acids. CDR3 coding DNA: TGTGCCTGGAGTGTGGGACAGAGTAATTCACCCCTCCACTTT. It specifies CAWSVGQSNSPLHF.

This chain joins TRBV29-1 and TRBJ1-2, with 7 bases matching TRBD1. Germline CDR1 reads SQVTM; CDR2 reads ANQGSEA. The CDR3 has 14 amino acids. With V trimmed by 4 bases and J by 4 bases, 9 bases remained unmatched. The CDR3 sequence: CSVVWQGVGYGYTF. CDR3 DNA: TGCAGCGTTGTTTGGCAGGGGGTCGGCTATGGCTACACCTTC.

This clonotype rates as large. The rearrangement joins TRBV7-2 to TRBJ2-7; the D is unclear. Trimming removed 0 bases from V and 2 bases from J, with 8 bases in between. Germline V gene sequence: CDR1 SGHTA, CDR2 FQGNSA. This CDR3 is 14 amino acids long. The CDR3 sequence: CASSLARGAYEQYF. The CDR3, as DNA: TGTGCCAGCAGCTTAGCGCGAGGTGCCTACGAGCAGTACTTC.

This clonotype occurred many times. DNA for the CDR3: TGTGCCAGCTCAGCGAAGGACAGGGGGCAGGCTGAAGCTTTCTTT. It codes for CASSAKDRGQAEAFF. The chain links TRBV18 to TRBJ1-1; TRBD1 matches 11 bases. Trimming removed 5 bases from V and 6 bases from J; junction bases left unmatched: 8. The CDR3 is 15 amino acids. The germline V gene encodes CDR1 KGHSH and CDR2 LQKENI.

This clonotype has more than one count but fewer than ten. This CDR3 reads CSARAVVGYNEQFF. The CDR3, as DNA: TGCAGTGCTAGAGCTGTGGTAGGCTACAATGAGCAGTTCTTC. The chain carries TRBV20-1 and TRBJ2-1, with D hard to call. Germline V gene lookup returns CDR1 DFQATT and CDR2 SNEGSKA (reference sequence). The CDR3 has 14 residues. Deletions cut 1 base from V and 3 bases from J, with 10 bases between.

This clonotype is classed as medium-sized. The chain combines TRBV10-3 with TRBJ2-2; D perhaps matches TRBD2 (6 bases). The CDR3 runs to 15 residues. V was pared by 6 bases and J by 1 base, with 12 bases between. Germline values: CDR1 ENHRY, CDR2 SYGVKD. CDR3 coding DNA: TGTGCCATCAGAGATAGCGGAAGGAACACCGGGGAGCTGTTTTTT. This sequence encodes CAIRDSGRNTGELFF.